This TCR beta chain came from a study of blood T cell repertoires in COVID-19. Germline assignment: CDR1 SGHRS and CDR2 YFSETQ. Losses at the gene ends were 4 bases for V and 1 base for J; bases not matched to a gene: 1. This CDR3 is built from 15 residues. This clone was recorded once. The assay was immunoSEQ multiplex PCR, and TCRdb's table has in-frame clones only and misses some. Among 210,000 or so clones listed, 84% were seen once. This clonotype was obtained from a woman between 45 and 60 years old with active or convalescent COVID-19. Material: peripheral blood. The rearrangement joins TRBV5-1 to TRBJ2-2, with TRBD2 matching over 10 bases. The CDR3 sequence is CASSRLAGNTGELFF. The CDR3 bases are TGCGCCAGCAGCCGACTAGCGGGGAACACCGGGGAGCTGTTTTTT.